The rows below give T cell receptor beta chains drawn from one sample of a study of T cells and copy number aberrations in small-cell lung cancer. Here immunoSEQ multiplex PCR was the method, and the copy in TCRdb shows in-frame clones only, minus some. The sample holds some 3,100 clones, approximately 90% seen once. The sequenced sample was normal tissue next to the tumor. Receptor source: a man over 45 with small cell lung cancer. Both conserved end residues are part of each CDR3.

TRBV6-1 | CASSVSPGQGADTQYF
TRBV4-3 | CASSQPGLAGGQSQYF
TRBV7-9 | CASSSPNSPLHF
TRBV10-1 | CASSDPSGELFF
TRBV9 | CASSSNAGTAGNTIYF
TRBV11-2 | CASSLDPGGITDTQYF
TRBV4-2 | CASSQGTSGDNEQFF
TRBV27 | CASSLVTGRGYNEQFF
TRBV14 | CASSQGVGHGNTIYF
TRBV25-1 | CASTPSTTGSYEQYF
TRBV30 | CAWRDIPGLAVGSSGANVLTF
TRBV6-1 | CASTGLAGQQYF
TRBV14 | CASSQPTSGKTNEQFF
TRBV7-9 | CASSSRGAGFGELFF
TRBV5-6 | CASSEWGEQLQHF
TRBV5-6 | CASSPNRGEAFF
TRBV30 | CACSANTGELFF
TRBV15 | CATSRELRTGTSGNTIYF
TRBV9 | CASSPLGVPHEQYF
TRBV5-1 | CASSLDGTRTTYEQYF
TRBV25-1 | CASSEGGHLQETQYF
TRBV4-3 | CASSPEAVTDTQYF
TRBV5-4 | CASSLTGDEETQYF
TRBV9 | CASTDRLGNEQFF
TRBV7-9 | CASSLDYRAVEGYTF
TRBV5-6 | CASSVGSRMETQYF
TRBV29-1 | CSAGGSAGELFF
TRBV5-4 | CASSLAEGAYEQYF
TRBV6-1 | CASGGGGRKEQYF
TRBV11-3 | CASSPGMGRADEQFF